The T cell receptor (beta chain) described here comes from a study of T cell responses to AZD1222 COVID-19 vaccine. Profiled with immunoSEQ multiplex PCR; TCRdb holds only in-frame clones, not every one. Among more than 140,000 clones listed, about 91% were seen once. The J segment lost 5 bases and the V segment lost 3 bases, leaving 9 bases of the junction unmatched. This CDR3 has 16 residues. Germline values: CDR1 SGHAT, CDR2 FQNNGV. Study findings and constraints: AZD1222 recipients seropositive at baseline numbered only six.

As for this clone: Its antigen is unidentified.

This sample comprised peripheral blood, obtained on day 0 of AZD1222 vaccination. V usage is TRBV11-2 and J usage is TRBJ2-7; 11 positions agree with TRBD1. The source of this sequence is an adult in good health. CDR3 region: CASSFRGGQGVNEQYF. In DNA, the CDR3 is TGTGCCAGCAGCTTCAGAGGGGGACAGGGGGTCAACGAGCAGTACTTC.